These T cell receptor beta chains were read from a single sample in a study of T cell changes during pregnancy in multiple sclerosis. The table came from immunoSEQ multiplex PCR; TCRdb's copy has only in-frame clones and leaves some out. The sample consists of about 54,000 clones, around 90% of them appearing once. The sample in question was peripheral blood, obtained after pregnancy. These TCRs come from a female donor in good health, enrolled as a control in a pregnancy study. CDR3s include the opening cysteine and the closing phenylalanine or tryptophan. D genes are given only for firm matches. A clone size is listed for some rows: how often the clone was seen (once, few, many), or a class if it is expanded.

V,size,D,J,DNA,CDR3
TRBV21-1,NA,NA,TRBJ2-4,TGTGCCAGCAGCAACCCACAGGGTAGGGAGGGACTAGCCAAAAACATTCAGTACTTC,CASSNPQGREGLAKNIQYF
TRBV5-4,NA,TRBD2,TRBJ2-3,TGTGCCAGCAGCTTGGTAGGGGCGGGGGTTAGCATGGATACGCAGTATTTT,CASSLVGAGVSMDTQYF
TRBV6-1,NA,TRBD1,TRBJ2-3,TGTGCCAGCAATCGGGACAGGGCAGATACGCAGTATTTT,CASNRDRADTQYF
TRBV2,NA,NA,TRBJ1-5,TGTGCCAGCAGTGAATCCGGTCTTAGCAATCAGCCCCAGCATTTT,CASSESGLSNQPQHF
TRBV4-1,NA,NA,TRBJ1-1,TGCGCCAGCAGCCAAAGAGAGGAGAACACTGAAGCTTTCTTT,CASSQREENTEAFF
TRBV14,once,TRBD1,TRBJ1-1,TGTGCCAGCAGTCCCCAGGGGGGGAACACTGAAGCTTTCTTT,CASSPQGGNTEAFF
TRBV6-5,NA,TRBD1,TRBJ1-5,TGTGCCAGCAACAGGGGTTCGGGTCAGCCCCAGCATTTT,CASNRGSGQPQHF
TRBV5-1,NA,NA,TRBJ2-5,TGCGCCAGCAGCTTGGAGGGACTCGCGGAGACCCAGTACTTC,CASSLEGLAETQYF
TRBV4-1,NA,NA,TRBJ2-7,TGCGCCAGCAGCCAAGGTGGGGAGAGCTCCTACGAGCAGTACTTC,CASSQGGESSYEQYF
TRBV10-1,NA,NA,TRBJ1-1,TGCGCCAGCACCGAGGGGGGGTCAACTGAAGCTTTCTTT,CASTEGGSTEAFF
TRBV4-3,NA,TRBD1,TRBJ2-7,TGCGCCAGCAGCCAAGAGAACAGGGGCTACGAGCAGTACTTC,CASSQENRGYEQYF
TRBV29-1,NA,TRBD1,TRBJ1-2,TGCAGCGTTGATTTCGGGACAGGGGGCGGCTACACCTTC,CSVDFGTGGGYTF
TRBV4-3,NA,NA,TRBJ1-3,TGCGCCAGCAGCCAAGATTGGCCGGTGGGGAGCTCTGGAAACACCATATATTTT,CASSQDWPVGSSGNTIYF
TRBV7-9,NA,NA,TRBJ1-5,TGTGCCAGCAGCGGGCAGGTCAATCAGCCCCAGCATTTT,CASSGQVNQPQHF
TRBV5-1,once,NA,TRBJ2-3,TGCGCCAGCAGCTTTATACAGGGAAGGGGTAGCACAGATACGCAGTATTTT,CASSFIQGRGSTDTQYF
TRBV6-1,NA,TRBD1,TRBJ2-3,TGTGCCAGCAGTGCCCCGGGACAGGGGAGAGGGGATACGCAGTATTTT,CASSAPGQGRGDTQYF